These T cell receptor beta chains were read from a single sample in a study of T-cell reconstitution after alpha-beta-depleted transplantation in children. TCRdb re-called the PCR reads through MiXCR, storing one row per CDR3 protein. This repertoire shows 670,000 or so distinct CDR3 sequences, around 14% found once; its top ten account for around 0.8%. Sequenced material: PBMCs, taken before TCRalphabeta/CD19-depleted stem cell transplant. These receptors all stem from a girl aged 2 to 9 with congenital amegakaryocytic thrombocytopenia, due to receive a stem cell transplant. CDR3s include the opening cysteine and the closing phenylalanine or tryptophan. A D gene is named only where the DNA matches it firmly. Some rows mark clone size as missing; the rest say once, few, many or name a class of expanded clone.

len	d_gene	v_gene	j_gene	abundance	CDR3nt	CDR3aa
16	NA	TRBV20-1	TRBJ1-6	many	TGCAGTGCTAGAGATCGAAGACGCGGTGTAAATTCACCCCTCCACTTT	CSARDRRRGVNSPLHF
17	TRBD2	TRBV7-2	TRBJ2-1	few	TGTGCCAGCAGCTTACGGGTATGGCGGGAGGGAAGGAATGAGCAGTTCTTC	CASSLRVWREGRNEQFF
13	NA	TRBV20-1	TRBJ2-2	many	TGCAGTGCTAGGGAGGTGGGCACCGGGGAGCTGTTTTTT	CSAREVGTGELFF
13	TRBD1	TRBV29-1	TRBJ2-7	few	TGCAGCGGAGGGACAGGGATTGCCTACGAGCAGTACTTC	CSGGTGIAYEQYF
14	TRBD1	TRBV7-8	TRBJ1-2	NA	TGTGCCAGCAGCTTAGGACAGGGCAAGGATGGCTACACCTTC	CASSLGQGKDGYTF
15	NA	TRBV18	TRBJ2-2	NA	TGTGCCAGCTCAGCCGACAATGGATACACCGGGGAGCTGTTTTTT	CASSADNGYTGELFF
16	NA	TRBV14	TRBJ2-1	few	TGTGCCAGCAGCAGACAGGTTGGCCCTCGGACCAATGAGCAGTTCTTC	CASSRQVGPRTNEQFF
13	NA	TRBV30	TRBJ2-2	NA	TGTGCCTGGAGTGTAAGGGTTGCCGGGGAGCTGTTTTTT	CAWSVRVAGELFF
15	NA	TRBV11-1	TRBJ1-1	few	TGTGCCAGCAGCCCGGGGGAAACAGGGAACACTGAAGCTTTCTTT	CASSPGETGNTEAFF
15	NA	TRBV10-3	TRBJ2-5	many	TGTGCCATCAGTGAGTGGGGGGGACATCAAGAGACCCAGTACTTC	CAISEWGGHQETQYF
14	NA	TRBV6-1	TRBJ2-7	NA	TGTGCCAGCAGTCCACCGAGCGGGCGCTACGAGCAGTACTTC	CASSPPSGRYEQYF
14	NA	TRBV20-1	TRBJ2-1	many	TGCAGTGCTAGTTTAGGAGTTGCCTACAATGAGCAGTTCTTC	CSASLGVAYNEQFF
16	NA	TRBV7-9	TRBJ2-3	few	TGTGCCAGCAGCTTAGACCGGAAAGCTAGCACAGATACGCAGTATTTT	CASSLDRKASTDTQYF
14	NA	TRBV4-2	TRBJ2-4	many	TGTGCCAGCAGCGCCCTAGCGGCCAAAAACATTCAGTACTTC	CASSALAAKNIQYF
13	NA	TRBV7-9	TRBJ2-7	many	TGTGCCAGCAGCTTAGCTAGCCCCTACGAGCAGTACTTC	CASSLASPYEQYF
13	NA	TRBV6-5	TRBJ2-1	many	TGTGCCAGCAGGAGCAGGGGATACAATGAGCAGTTCTTC	CASRSRGYNEQFF
16	NA	TRBV7-9	TRBJ2-2	few	TGTGCCAGCAGCCCTGGAGCATTCCTGAACACCGGGGAGCTGTTTTTT	CASSPGAFLNTGELFF
16	NA	TRBV4-1	TRBJ1-2	many	TGCGCCAGCAGCCCTCTAGTAGGCGCCGTCGGCTATGGCTACACCTTC	CASSPLVGAVGYGYTF
13	NA	TRBV24-1	TRBJ2-5	many	TGTGCCACCAGTGAGGGGGGGCCAGAGACCCAGTACTTC	CATSEGGPETQYF
15	NA	TRBV20-1	TRBJ1-4	few	TGCAGTGCTATGGAAGCGTCAGGGGCTAATGAAAAACTGTTTTTT	CSAMEASGANEKLFF
16	NA	TRBV20-1	TRBJ2-1	NA	TGCAGTGCTAGAGATCGGTCTAAGAGCTCCTACAATGAGCAGTTCTTC	CSARDRSKSSYNEQFF
17	NA	TRBV5-8	TRBJ2-2	NA	TGTGCCAGCAGCTTGGCCCCGTTCCGATTTTTTACCGGGGAGCTGTTTTTT	CASSLAPFRFFTGELFF
15	TRBD2	TRBV2	TRBJ2-3	NA	TGTGCCAGCCGGACTAGCGGGTGGCCCACAGATACGCAGTATTTT	CASRTSGWPTDTQYF
14	TRBD2	TRBV6-1	TRBJ2-1	few	TGTGCCAGCAGGACGGGACTAGCGTCTAATGAGCAGTTCTTC	CASRTGLASNEQFF
13	NA	TRBV12-3/TRBV12-4	TRBJ2-7	many	TGTGCCAGCAGTTCGAACAGTGCTTACGAGCAGTACTTC	CASSSNSAYEQYF
14	NA	TRBV20-1	TRBJ2-7	many	TGCAGTGCTTGCCAAGACTCAAATATTTACGAGCAGTACTTC	CSACQDSNIYEQYF
14	TRBD1	TRBV7-9	TRBJ2-3	many	TGTGCCAGCAGCTTAACAACAGGGGCAGATACGCAGTATTTT	CASSLTTGADTQYF
14	NA	TRBV6-5	TRBJ2-7	few	TGTGCCAGCAGTTGGGACTCTATAGCCTACGAGCAGTACTTC	CASSWDSIAYEQYF
14	NA	TRBV4-1	TRBJ1-4	few	TGCGCCAGCAGCTACCAAGCAACTAATGAAAAACTGTTTTTT	CASSYQATNEKLFF
15	TRBD1	TRBV20-1	TRBJ1-2	NA	TGCAGTGCCAAAAGTCCCGGGACAGGGAGCTATGGCTACACCTTC	CSAKSPGTGSYGYTF
18	NA	TRBV18	TRBJ1-5	few	TGTGCCAGCTCACCATCCCCTATCGGCAGGGACCCCAATCAGCCCCAGCATTTT	CASSPSPIGRDPNQPQHF
13	NA	TRBV7-9	TRBJ2-1	NA	TGTGCCAGCAGCTTAATGGGTGGCGGTGAGCAGTTCTTC	CASSLMGGGEQFF
14	NA	TRBV7-2	TRBJ1-6	few	TGTGCCAGCAGCTTATCGGGAAGTATAACACCCCTCCACTTT	CASSLSGSITPLHF
11	NA	TRBV29-1	TRBJ2-7	NA	TGCAGCGTTGCCCTCACTGACGAGCAGTACTTC	CSVALTDEQYF
15	TRBD1	TRBV12-3/TRBV12-4	TRBJ2-1	NA	TGTGCCAGCAGTTTGATCGGACAGGGGTCCAATGAGCAGTTCTTC	CASSLIGQGSNEQFF
15	NA	TRBV5-5	TRBJ2-7	few	TGTGCCAGCAGCTTTGGGGGAGGATCCTCCTACGAGCAGTACTTC	CASSFGGGSSYEQYF
12	NA	TRBV20-1	TRBJ2-7	many	TGCAGTGCTAGGCAGGGCACCTACGAGCAGTACTTC	CSARQGTYEQYF
15	NA	TRBV6-2/TRBV6-3	TRBJ2-3	many	TGTGCCAGCACTGTAACGAGGGTTAGCACAGATACGCAGTATTTT	CASTVTRVSTDTQYF
14	NA	TRBV12-3/TRBV12-4	TRBJ1-1	few	TGTGCCAGCACACCTGGTTCCGGGGACACTGAAGCTTTCTTT	CASTPGSGDTEAFF
16	TRBD2	TRBV11-1	TRBJ2-7	NA	TGTGCCAGCAGCACCCAGCCAGCGGGGGTACCCTACGAGCAGTACTTC	CASSTQPAGVPYEQYF
13	TRBD1	TRBV27	TRBJ1-1	many	TGTGCCAGCAGTTGGGGACAGAGCACTGAAGCTTTCTTT	CASSWGQSTEAFF
15	NA	TRBV20-1	TRBJ2-1	many	TGCAGTGCTAGAGAGAAGCGCCACTCCTACAATGAGCAGTTCTTC	CSAREKRHSYNEQFF
12	NA	TRBV20-1	TRBJ2-3	few	TGCAGTGCTAGTGTGCGCACAGATACGCAGTATTTT	CSASVRTDTQYF
16	NA	TRBV20-1	TRBJ2-1	NA	TGCAGTGCTAGAGATCGGGTGACGAGCTCCTACAATGAGCAGCTCTTC	CSARDRVTSSYNEQLF
15	TRBD2	TRBV28	TRBJ2-3	few	TGTGCCAGCAGCCTTAGCGGGGGCGGTCCAGATACGCAGTATTTT	CASSLSGGGPDTQYF
12	NA	TRBV5-1	TRBJ2-5	NA	TGCGCCAGCAGCTTGGACATCGAGACCCAGTACTTC	CASSLDIETQYF
15	NA	TRBV7-2	TRBJ2-3	NA	TGTGCCAGCAGCTTAGTAGCGACTAGCACAGATACGCAGTATTTT	CASSLVATSTDTQYF